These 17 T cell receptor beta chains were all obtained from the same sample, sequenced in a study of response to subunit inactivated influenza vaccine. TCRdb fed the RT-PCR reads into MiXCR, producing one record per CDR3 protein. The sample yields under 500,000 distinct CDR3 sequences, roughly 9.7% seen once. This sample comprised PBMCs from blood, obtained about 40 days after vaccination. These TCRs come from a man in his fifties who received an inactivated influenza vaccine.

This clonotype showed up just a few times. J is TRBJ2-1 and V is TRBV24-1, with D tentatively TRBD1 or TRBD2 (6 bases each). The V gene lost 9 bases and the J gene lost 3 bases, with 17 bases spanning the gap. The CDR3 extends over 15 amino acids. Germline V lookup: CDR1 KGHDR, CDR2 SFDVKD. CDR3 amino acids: CATSAEGGNYNEQFF. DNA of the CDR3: TGTGCCACCTCCGCCGAAGGGGGGAACTACAATGAGCAGTTCTTC.

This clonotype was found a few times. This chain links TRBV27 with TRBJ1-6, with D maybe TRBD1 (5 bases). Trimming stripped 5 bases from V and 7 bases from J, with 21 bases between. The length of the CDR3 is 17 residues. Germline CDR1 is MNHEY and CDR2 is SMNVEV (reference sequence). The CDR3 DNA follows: TGTGCCAGCAGTCCTCTTCCGGGCAGGGTAGGAAATTCACCCCTCCACTTT. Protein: CASSPLPGRVGNSPLHF.

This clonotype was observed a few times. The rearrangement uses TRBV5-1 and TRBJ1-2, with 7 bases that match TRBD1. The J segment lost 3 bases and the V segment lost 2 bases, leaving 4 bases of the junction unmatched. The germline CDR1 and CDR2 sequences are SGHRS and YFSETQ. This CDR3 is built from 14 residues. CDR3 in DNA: TGCGCCAGCAGCTTACAGGGGCCTGACTATGGCTACACCTTC. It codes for CASSLQGPDYGYTF. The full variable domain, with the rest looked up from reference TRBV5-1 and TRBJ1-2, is KAGVTQTPRYLIKTRGQQVTLSCSPISGHRSVSWYQQTPGQGLQFLFEYFSETQRNKGNFPGRFSGRQFSNSRSEMNVSTLELGDSALYLCASSLQGPDYGYTFGSGTRLTVV.

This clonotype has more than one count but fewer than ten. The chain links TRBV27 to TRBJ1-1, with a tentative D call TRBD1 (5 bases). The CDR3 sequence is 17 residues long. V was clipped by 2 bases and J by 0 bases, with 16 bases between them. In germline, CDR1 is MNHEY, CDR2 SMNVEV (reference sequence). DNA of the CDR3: TGTGCCAGCAGTTTAAAGGGTCGGGGCTTCATGAACACTGAAGCTTTCTTT. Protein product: CASSLKGRGFMNTEAFF.

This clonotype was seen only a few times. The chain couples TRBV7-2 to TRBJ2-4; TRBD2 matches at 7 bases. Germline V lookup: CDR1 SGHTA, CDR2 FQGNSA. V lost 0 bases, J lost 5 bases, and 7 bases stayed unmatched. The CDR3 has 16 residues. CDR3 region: CASSLAFGSGENIQYF. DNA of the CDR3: TGTGCCAGCAGCTTAGCGTTCGGCAGCGGGGAAAACATTCAGTACTTC.

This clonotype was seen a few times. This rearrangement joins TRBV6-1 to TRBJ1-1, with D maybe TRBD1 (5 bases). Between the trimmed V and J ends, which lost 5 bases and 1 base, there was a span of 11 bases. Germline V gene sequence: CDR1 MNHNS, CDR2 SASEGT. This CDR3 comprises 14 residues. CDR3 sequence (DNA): TGTGCCAGCAGTCCAGGGAGTTGGAACACTGAAGCTTTCTTT. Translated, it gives CASSPGSWNTEAFF.

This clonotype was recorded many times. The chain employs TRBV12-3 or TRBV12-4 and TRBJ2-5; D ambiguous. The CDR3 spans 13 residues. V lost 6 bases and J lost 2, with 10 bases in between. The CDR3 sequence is CASSREWQETQYF. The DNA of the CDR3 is TGTGCCAGCAGCCGAGAATGGCAAGAGACCCAGTACTTC.

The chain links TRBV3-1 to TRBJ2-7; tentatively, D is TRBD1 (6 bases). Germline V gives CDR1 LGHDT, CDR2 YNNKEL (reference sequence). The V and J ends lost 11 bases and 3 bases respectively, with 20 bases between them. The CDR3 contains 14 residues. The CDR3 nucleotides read TGTGCCGGCATGCCGACAGGACGGAGCTACGAGCAGTACTTC. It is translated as CAGMPTGRSYEQYF.

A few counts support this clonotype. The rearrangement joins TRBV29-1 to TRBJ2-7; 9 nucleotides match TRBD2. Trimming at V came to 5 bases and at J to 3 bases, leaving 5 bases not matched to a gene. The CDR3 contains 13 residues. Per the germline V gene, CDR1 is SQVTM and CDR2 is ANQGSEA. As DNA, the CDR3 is TGCAGCGTTCGTAGCGGGAGAGGCTACGAGCAGTACTTC. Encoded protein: CSVRSGRGYEQYF.

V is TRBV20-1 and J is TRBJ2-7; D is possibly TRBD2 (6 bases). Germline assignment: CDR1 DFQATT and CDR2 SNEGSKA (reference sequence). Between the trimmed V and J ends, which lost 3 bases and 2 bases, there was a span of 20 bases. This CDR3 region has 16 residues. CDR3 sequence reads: CSASGGEAGYTYEQYF. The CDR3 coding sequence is TGCAGTGCTAGTGGCGGGGAAGCGGGTTACACCTACGAGCAGTACTTC.

The CDR3 DNA sequence: TGTGCCAGCAGTTACTCAGGAGCGGGGGCCTACGAGCAGTACTTC. Encoded protein: CASSYSGAGAYEQYF. The chain uses TRBV6-5 and TRBJ2-7; TRBD2 aligns across 8 bases. Looked up from germline, CDR1 is MNHEY and CDR2 is SVGAGI. V lost 0 bases, J lost 2 bases, and 3 bases stayed unmatched. The CDR3 sequence is 15 residues long.

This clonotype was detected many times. The CDR3 bases are TGTGCCAGCAGCTTAGAGGTGGGCCAGATGAACACCGGGGAGCTGTTTTTT. It codes for CASSLEVGQMNTGELFF. The chain joins TRBV7-6 to TRBJ2-2; D gene ambiguous. The V end was cut by 1 base, the J end by 1 base, with 13 bases between. This CDR3 region has 17 residues. CDR1 is SGHVS and CDR2 is FNYEAQ in the germline V gene.

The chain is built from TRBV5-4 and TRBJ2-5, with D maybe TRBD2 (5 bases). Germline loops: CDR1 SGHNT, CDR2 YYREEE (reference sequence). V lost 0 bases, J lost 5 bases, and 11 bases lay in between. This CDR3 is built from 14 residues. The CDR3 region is CASSLGHGEETQYF. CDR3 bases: TGTGCCAGCAGCTTGGGGCATGGGGAGGAGACCCAGTACTTC.

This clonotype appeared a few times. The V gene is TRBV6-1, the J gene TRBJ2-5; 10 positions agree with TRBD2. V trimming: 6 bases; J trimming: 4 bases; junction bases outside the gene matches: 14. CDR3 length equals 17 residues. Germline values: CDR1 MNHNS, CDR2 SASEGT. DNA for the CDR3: TGTGCCAGCAGCCACCCTAGCGGGGGCCTATTTGGAGAGACCCAGTACTTC. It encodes CASSHPSGGLFGETQYF.

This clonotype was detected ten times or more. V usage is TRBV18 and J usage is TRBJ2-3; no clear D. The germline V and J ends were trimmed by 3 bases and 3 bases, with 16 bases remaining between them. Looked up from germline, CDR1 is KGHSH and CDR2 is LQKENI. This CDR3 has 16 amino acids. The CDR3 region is CASSPRETISTDTQYF. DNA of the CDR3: TGTGCCAGCTCACCCCGAGAGACAATTTCGACAGATACGCAGTATTTT. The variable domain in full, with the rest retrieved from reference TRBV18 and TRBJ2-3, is NAGVMQNPRHLVRRRGQEARLRCSPMKGHSHVYWYRQLPEEGLKFMVYLQKENIIDESGMPKERFSAEFPKEGPSILRIQQVVRGDSAAYFCASSPRETISTDTQYFGPGTRLTVL.

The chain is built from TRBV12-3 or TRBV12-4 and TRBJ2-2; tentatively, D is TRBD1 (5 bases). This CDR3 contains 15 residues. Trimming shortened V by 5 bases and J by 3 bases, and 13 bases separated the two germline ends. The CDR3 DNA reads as TGTGCCAGCAGTCCCCGACAGCCCGACACCGGGGAGCTGTTTTTT. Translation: CASSPRQPDTGELFF.

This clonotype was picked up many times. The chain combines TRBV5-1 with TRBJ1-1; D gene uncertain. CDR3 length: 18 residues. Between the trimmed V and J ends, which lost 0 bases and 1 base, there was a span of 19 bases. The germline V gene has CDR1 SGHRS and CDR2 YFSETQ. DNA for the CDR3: TGCGCCAGCAGCTTGGATCAGGTCGGGTCAACCTGGAACACTGAAGCTTTCTTT. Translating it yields CASSLDQVGSTWNTEAFF.